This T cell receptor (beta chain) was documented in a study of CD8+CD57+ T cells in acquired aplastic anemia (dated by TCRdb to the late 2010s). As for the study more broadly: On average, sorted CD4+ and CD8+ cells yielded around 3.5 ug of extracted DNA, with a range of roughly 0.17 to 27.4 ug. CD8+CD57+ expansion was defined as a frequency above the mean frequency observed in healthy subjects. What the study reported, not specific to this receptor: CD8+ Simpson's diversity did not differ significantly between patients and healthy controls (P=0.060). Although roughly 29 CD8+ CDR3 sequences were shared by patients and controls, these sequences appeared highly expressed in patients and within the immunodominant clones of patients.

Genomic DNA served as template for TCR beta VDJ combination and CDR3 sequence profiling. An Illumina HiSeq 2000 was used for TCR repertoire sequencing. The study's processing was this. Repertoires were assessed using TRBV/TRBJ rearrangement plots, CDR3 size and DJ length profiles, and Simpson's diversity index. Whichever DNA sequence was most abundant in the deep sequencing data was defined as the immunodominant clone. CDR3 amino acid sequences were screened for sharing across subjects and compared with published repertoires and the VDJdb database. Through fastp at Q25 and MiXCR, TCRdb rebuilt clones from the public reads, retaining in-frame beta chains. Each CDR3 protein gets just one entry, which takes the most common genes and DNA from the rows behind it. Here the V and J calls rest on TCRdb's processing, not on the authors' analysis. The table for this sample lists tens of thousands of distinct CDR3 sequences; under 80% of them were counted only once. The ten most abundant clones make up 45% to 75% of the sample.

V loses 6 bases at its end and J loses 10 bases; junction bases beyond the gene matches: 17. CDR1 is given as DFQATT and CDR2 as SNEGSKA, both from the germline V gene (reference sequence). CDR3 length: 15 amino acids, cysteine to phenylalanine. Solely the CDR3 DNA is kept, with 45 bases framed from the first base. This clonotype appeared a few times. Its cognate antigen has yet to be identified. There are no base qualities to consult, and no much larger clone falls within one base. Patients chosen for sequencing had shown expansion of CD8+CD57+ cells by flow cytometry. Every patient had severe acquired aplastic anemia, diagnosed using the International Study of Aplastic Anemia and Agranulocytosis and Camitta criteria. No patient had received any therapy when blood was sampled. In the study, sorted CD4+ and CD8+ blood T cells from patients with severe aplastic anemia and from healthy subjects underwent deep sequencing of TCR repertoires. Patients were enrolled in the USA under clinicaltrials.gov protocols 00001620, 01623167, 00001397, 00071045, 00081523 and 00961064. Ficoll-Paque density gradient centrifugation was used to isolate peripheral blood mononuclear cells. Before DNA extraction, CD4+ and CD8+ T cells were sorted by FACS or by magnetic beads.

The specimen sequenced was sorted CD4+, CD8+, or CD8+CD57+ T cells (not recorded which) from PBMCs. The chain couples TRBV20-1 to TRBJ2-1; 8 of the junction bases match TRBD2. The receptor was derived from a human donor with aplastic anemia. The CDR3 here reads CSASSWTSSLSEQFF. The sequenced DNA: TGCAGTGCCAGCAGTTGGACTAGCTCCCTCTCAGAGCAGTTCTTC.